This TCR beta chain was observed in a study of cytomegalovirus exposure and HLA in healthy donors. The J segment lost 1 base and the V segment lost 5 bases, leaving 7 bases of the junction unmatched. The CDR3 is made up of 16 amino acids. CDR1 is SGHVS and CDR2 is FQNEAQ in the germline V gene. The study ran its PCR with 60 Vbeta and 13 Jbeta primers. Authors' analysis steps: An analysis that came later counted approximately 76 million unique TCR beta chains, approximately 12 million shared. Libraries were prepared by immunoSEQ multiplex PCR; TCRdb keeps only in-frame clonotypes and omits some of them. Clone size and V and J calls were adopted from that table, with D and trimming inferred from the DNA. The profile shows under 150,000 clones, around three quarters of them singletons.

The receptor was isolated from a woman aged 60-75 years in good health and CMV-seropositive. V usage is TRBV7-8 and J usage is TRBJ2-7; 11 nucleotides agree with TRBD1. The sequenced sample was PBMCs. The CDR3 spells CASSPGQGAISYEQYF. Here the CDR3 DNA reads TGTGCCAGCAGCCCTGGACAGGGGGCAATTTCCTACGAGCAGTACTTC.